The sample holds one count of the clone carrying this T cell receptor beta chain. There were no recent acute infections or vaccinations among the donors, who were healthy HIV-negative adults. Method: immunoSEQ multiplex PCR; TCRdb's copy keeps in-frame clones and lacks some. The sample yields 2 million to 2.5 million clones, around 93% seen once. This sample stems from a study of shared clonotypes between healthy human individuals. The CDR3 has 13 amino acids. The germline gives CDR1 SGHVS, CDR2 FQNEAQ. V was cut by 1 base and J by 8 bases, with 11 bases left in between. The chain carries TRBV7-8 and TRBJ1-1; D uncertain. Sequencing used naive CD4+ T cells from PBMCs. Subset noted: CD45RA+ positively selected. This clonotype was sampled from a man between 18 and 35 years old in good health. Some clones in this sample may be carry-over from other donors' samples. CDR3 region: CASSLVSDFEAFF. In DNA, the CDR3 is TGTGCCAGCAGCTTAGTCTCGGACTTCGAAGCTTTCTTT.